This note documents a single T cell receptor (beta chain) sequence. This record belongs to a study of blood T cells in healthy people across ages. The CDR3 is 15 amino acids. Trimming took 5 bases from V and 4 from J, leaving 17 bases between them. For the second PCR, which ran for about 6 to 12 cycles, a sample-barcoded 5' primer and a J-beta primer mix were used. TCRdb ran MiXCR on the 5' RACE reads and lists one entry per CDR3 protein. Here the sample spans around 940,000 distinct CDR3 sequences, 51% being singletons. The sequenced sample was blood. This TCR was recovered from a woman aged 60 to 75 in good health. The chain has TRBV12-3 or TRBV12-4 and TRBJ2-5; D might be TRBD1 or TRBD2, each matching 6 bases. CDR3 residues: CASSPRRGGGETQYF. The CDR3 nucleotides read TGTGCCAGCAGTCCTAGGAGAGGGGGAGGAGAGACCCAGTACTTC.